These T cell receptor beta chains were read from a single sample in a study of cytomegalovirus exposure and HLA in healthy donors. Profiling relied on immunoSEQ multiplex PCR, and the TCRdb table lists in-frame clones only, not all of them. The table shows approximately 180,000 clones, with about 69% occurring only once. Sequenced: PBMCs. These receptors were taken from a human donor in good health. The CDR3 runs from the conserved cysteine through the conserved F or W. A D gene is named only where the DNA matches it firmly. Clone sizes are given selectively: once, few, many, or a class where the clone is expanded.

d_call	v_call	clone_size	j_call	cdr3_length	cdr3_aa	cdr3_nt
TRBD1	TRBV5-1	NA	TRBJ2-7	15	CASKRTRDSSYEQYF	TGCGCCAGCAAACGCACCCGGGACAGCTCCTACGAGCAGTACTTC
TRBD1	TRBV6-1	NA	TRBJ2-7	13	CASSEPGGYEQYF	TGTGCCAGCAGTGAACCAGGGGGCTACGAGCAGTACTTC
TRBD2	TRBV5-4	NA	TRBJ2-1	14	CASTPSGGNNEQFF	TGTGCCAGCACCCCTAGCGGGGGGAACAATGAGCAGTTCTTC
TRBD2	TRBV11-3	few	TRBJ2-2	15	CASGTSGADTGELFF	TGTGCCAGCGGGACTAGCGGGGCAGACACCGGGGAGCTGTTTTTT
NA	TRBV7-2	NA	TRBJ2-3	16	CASSPPGGGPADTQYF	TGTGCCAGCAGCCCCCCTGGGGGGGGGCCTGCAGATACGCAGTATTTT
NA	TRBV7-3	NA	TRBJ1-1	13	CASSLNRQGEAFF	TGTGCCAGCAGCTTAAATAGGCAGGGTGAAGCTTTCTTT
TRBD2	TRBV19	few	TRBJ2-2	15	CATTFSGGVTGELFF	TGTGCCACCACGTTTAGCGGGGGGGTCACCGGGGAGCTGTTTTTT
NA	TRBV7-7	few	TRBJ2-5	13	CASSLTGKETQYF	TGTGCTAGCAGCTTAACAGGGAAAGAGACCCAGTACTTC
NA	TRBV18	NA	TRBJ1-1	14	CASSPGGGYTEAFF	TGTGCCAGCTCACCAGGGGGCGGGTACACTGAAGCTTTCTTT
TRBD1	TRBV4-1	large	TRBJ2-2	16	CASSQAGQGRFGELFF	TGCGCCAGCAGCCAGGCAGGACAGGGGCGGTTCGGGGAGCTGTTTTTT
TRBD2	TRBV7-9	NA	TRBJ2-3	17	CASSLGLAGGQADTQYF	TGTGCCAGCAGCTTAGGACTAGCGGGGGGCCAGGCAGATACGCAGTATTTT
NA	TRBV6-6	many	TRBJ1-5	15	CASSFSGGGNQPQHF	TGTGCCAGCAGTTTTTCGGGGGGCGGCAATCAGCCCCAGCATTTT
NA	TRBV7-8	NA	TRBJ1-1	14	CASSAARVNTEAFF	TGTGCCAGCAGCGCCGCCAGGGTGAACACTGAAGCTTTCTTT
NA	TRBV19	NA	TRBJ2-1	12	CASSAEYNEQFF	TGTGCCAGTAGTGCCGAGTACAATGAGCAGTTCTTC
TRBD1	TRBV4-1	NA	TRBJ1-5	16	CASSQYRGRGNQPQHF	TGCGCCAGCAGCCAATACAGGGGAAGGGGGAATCAGCCCCAGCATTTT
NA	TRBV9	NA	TRBJ2-4	13	CASSVGVADIQYF	TGTGCCAGCAGCGTAGGGGTCGCGGACATTCAGTACTTC
NA	TRBV13	NA	TRBJ1-1	15	CASSNNQGMYTEAFF	TGTGCCAGCAGCAACAATCAGGGCATGTACACTGAAGCTTTCTTT
TRBD1	TRBV27	NA	TRBJ2-1	15	CASSLGTGGHNEQFF	TGTGCCAGCAGTCTGGGGACAGGGGGGCACAATGAGCAGTTCTTC
TRBD1	TRBV11-2	NA	TRBJ1-1	14	CASSIGQENTEAFF	TGTGCCAGCAGCATCGGACAGGAGAACACTGAAGCTTTCTTT
NA	TRBV11-2	NA	TRBJ1-3	14	CASSSTGPGNTIYF	TGTGCCAGCAGCTCAACAGGGCCTGGAAACACCATATATTTT
NA	TRBV7-9	few	TRBJ1-2	15	CASSPRGRYDDGYTF	TGTGCCAGCAGCCCTCGGGGTCGCTACGATGATGGCTACACCTTC
TRBD1	TRBV5-4	NA	TRBJ2-3	15	CASSLGQGATDTQYF	TGTGCCAGCAGCTTGGGGCAGGGGGCTACAGATACGCAGTATTTT
TRBD1	TRBV29-1	NA	TRBJ1-1	14	CSGGTGGSNTEAFF	TGCAGCGGCGGGACAGGGGGCTCGAACACTGAAGCTTTCTTT
NA	TRBV11-3	NA	TRBJ2-1	13	CASSLEGLGEQFF	TGTGCCAGCAGCTTAGAGGGCCTGGGTGAGCAGTTCTTC
NA	TRBV30	few	TRBJ1-5	14	CAWSQDRGNQPQHF	TGTGCCTGGAGTCAGGACAGAGGCAATCAGCCCCAGCATTTT
NA	TRBV6-4	NA	TRBJ2-2	13	CASSGEVTGELFF	TGTGCCAGCAGTGGGGAGGTCACCGGGGAGCTGTTTTTT
TRBD1	TRBV7-9	few	TRBJ1-2	16	CASSPAGTEKIYGYTF	TGTGCCAGCAGCCCGGCAGGGACAGAGAAGATTTATGGCTACACCTTC
TRBD1	TRBV9	NA	TRBJ1-4	17	CASSVGSRGRMDEKLFF	TGTGCCAGCAGCGTAGGGAGCAGGGGGCGTATGGATGAAAAACTGTTTTTT
TRBD1	TRBV7-6	NA	TRBJ2-2	17	CASSSLAGTGVTGELFF	TGTGCCAGCAGCTCACTGGCCGGGACAGGGGTAACCGGGGAGCTGTTTTTT
NA	TRBV6-6	NA	TRBJ2-7	14	CASSGGTLAYEQYF	TGTGCCAGCAGCGGAGGGACTCTCGCCTACGAGCAGTACTTC
NA	TRBV27	once	TRBJ2-2	12	CASSLSTGELFF	TGTGCCAGCAGTTTGAGCACCGGGGAGCTGTTTTTT
NA	TRBV10-1	NA	TRBJ2-2	15	CATSRRVGDTGELFF	TGCGCCACCTCCAGACGAGTCGGGGACACCGGGGAGCTGTTTTTT
TRBD1	TRBV19	NA	TRBJ2-5	12	CASSVGQAPPYF	TGTGCCAGTAGTGTTGGACAGGCCCCACCGTACTTC
TRBD2	TRBV7-9	few	TRBJ2-5	16	CASSPGTSGAQETQYF	TGTGCCAGCAGCCCCGGGACTAGCGGGGCCCAAGAGACCCAGTACTTC
TRBD1	TRBV5-4	few	TRBJ1-5	15	CASSFDRGINQPQHF	TGTGCCAGCAGCTTTGACAGGGGAATCAATCAGCCCCAGCATTTT
NA	TRBV5-1	NA	TRBJ2-7	13	CASSSSSSYEQYF	TGCGCCAGCAGTTCATCGAGCTCCTACGAGCAGTACTTC
TRBD1	TRBV5-5	NA	TRBJ2-7	15	CASSLYGDRGGKQYF	TGTGCCAGCAGCTTGTATGGCGACAGGGGGGGTAAGCAGTACTTC
NA	TRBV5-4	NA	TRBJ2-2	14	CASSSSGQLGELFF	TGTGCCAGCAGCTCCTCCGGACAGCTCGGGGAGCTGTTTTTT
NA	TRBV29-1	NA	TRBJ2-5	14	CSVGGGGAGETQYF	TGCAGCGTGGGAGGAGGGGGCGCAGGAGAGACCCAGTACTTC
TRBD2	TRBV4-1	NA	TRBJ2-3	16	CASSQAPSGATDTQYF	TGCGCCAGCAGCCAAGCTCCTAGCGGGGCCACAGATACGCAGTATTTT
NA	TRBV4-3	NA	TRBJ2-7	15	CASSQDGKGEYEQYF	TGCGCCAGCAGCCAAGATGGAAAGGGAGAGTACGAGCAGTACTTC
TRBD1	TRBV5-4	few	TRBJ2-2	16	CASSQAGQGRFGELFF	TGCGCCAGCAGCCAGGCAGGACAGGGGCGGTTCGGGGAGCTGTTTTTT
TRBD2	TRBV29-1	NA	TRBJ2-7	14	CSVGSGGAVYEQYF	TGCAGCGTAGGTAGCGGGGGGGCCGTCTACGAGCAGTACTTC
TRBD2	TRBV5-4	NA	TRBJ2-1	14	CAGTSGGAFNEQFF	TGTGCCGGGACTAGCGGGGGGGCCTTCAATGAGCAGTTCTTC
NA	TRBV28	NA	TRBJ1-1	14	CASSAPWERTEAFF	TGTGCCAGCAGTGCGCCGTGGGAGCGGACTGAAGCTTTCTTT
TRBD2	TRBV7-2	once	TRBJ2-3	16	CASSWSGGTSTDTQYF	TGTGCCAGCAGCTGGAGCGGGGGTACCAGCACAGATACGCAGTATTTT
NA	TRBV7-9	NA	TRBJ1-2	13	CASSLGPVDGYTF	TGTGCCAGCAGCTTAGGGCCAGTGGATGGCTACACCTTC
TRBD2	TRBV6-4	NA	TRBJ2-5	16	CASSLTSGGGRETQYF	TGTGCCAGCAGCCTGACTAGCGGGGGGGGACGAGAGACCCAGTACTTC
TRBD2	TRBV7-2	NA	TRBJ2-3	15	CASSSSGVSTDTQYF	TGTGCCAGCAGCTCTAGCGGGGTTAGCACAGATACGCAGTATTTT
TRBD2	TRBV4-1	NA	TRBJ2-5	15	CASSRDGTSGETQYF	TGCGCCAGCAGCCGAGACGGGACTAGCGGGGAGACCCAGTACTTC
TRBD1	TRBV19	NA	TRBJ1-2	16	CASTPGNYRGRNGYTF	TGTGCCAGCACACCAGGAAACTACAGGGGGCGGAATGGCTACACCTTC
NA	TRBV7-9	few	TRBJ2-7	13	CASSFGHPYEQYF	TGTGCCAGCAGCTTTGGACATCCTTACGAGCAGTACTTC
TRBD2	TRBV4-1	NA	TRBJ2-3	19	CASTLVWRGEGGSTDTQYF	TGCGCCAGCACATTGGTATGGCGGGGGGAGGGTGGAAGCACAGATACGCAGTATTTT
NA	TRBV5-6	NA	TRBJ2-1	15	CASSLAGYSYNEQFF	TGTGCCAGCAGCTTGGCGGGGTACTCCTACAATGAGCAGTTCTTC
NA	TRBV28	NA	TRBJ1-5	15	CASNHGTLSNQPQHF	TGTGCCAGCAATCATGGTACTCTCAGCAATCAGCCCCAGCATTTT
TRBD2	TRBV2	NA	TRBJ2-1	18	CASSYSGGRGGSYNEQFF	TGTGCCAGCAGTTACTCCGGGGGGCGGGGGGGCTCCTACAATGAGCAGTTCTTC